This paragraph covers one T cell receptor beta chain sequence. Its recognized antigen is unknown. No base-level quality is on record; no much larger clone is a single base apart. These data originate in a study of shared clonotypes between healthy human individuals (dated by TCRdb to about 2020). Regarding the study in general: A few men and a couple of women, aged 18 to 49 years, made up the cohort. For each donor, CD4 naive and CD4 memory were each given three plates, CD8 naive was given two plates, and CD8 memory was given one plate. To estimate repertoire size and how much clonotypes are shared between individuals, the study performed deep sequencing of blood TCR repertoires from a handful of healthy adults. To increase sequencing depth and limit assay-specific biases, TCR repertoire library preparation and sequencing were carried out by different laboratories using diverse techniques. Leukapheresis yielded between about 0.9 and 9 billion PBMCs per donor.

On the study overall, not on this receptor specifically: Even with the large sequencing depth, rarefaction of the sorted-subset datasets indicated that sequencing was incomplete. Because the study included only a small number of donors, the genetic and exposure-history diversity represented was limited. Sampling was limited to blood, and TCR repertoires in tissue likely differ from TCR repertoires in blood. Compared with non-shared clonotypes, clonotypes shared by all four sorted-subset donors had higher generation probabilities. Based on pairwise subsampling, the degree of clonotype sharing among donors was expected to be affected by sequencing depth. Estimated clonotype richness was generally larger for naive than for memory subsets. When a handful of donors were compared, the shared fraction of clonotypes was 5% to 6.5% for naive CD4, approximately 3.3% for naive CD8, roughly 2.3% for memory CD4, and about 0.36% for memory CD8.

The CDR3 sequence holds 13 residues, the cysteine and phenylalanine included. Solely the CDR3 DNA is kept, with 39 bases framed from the first base. Taken from the germline V gene (reference sequence), the CDR1 and CDR2 loops are SSHAT and FNYEAQ. Trimmed from V: 4 bases; trimmed from J: 7 bases; junction bases lacking a gene match: 4. The donors were healthy, HIV-negative adults who had no recently reported acute infections or vaccinations. All donors were Caucasian adults living in Nashville, Tennessee, USA. CD4+ T cells were enriched by magnetic negative selection; naive cells were then positively selected on CD45RA, and the negative fraction formed the memory subset. After blood collection by leukapheresis, PBMCs were isolated using Ficoll-Histopaque density gradient centrifugation and then cryopreserved in the vapor phase of liquid nitrogen. Analytical flow cytometry was used to check the purity and quantity of every magnetically sorted T cell population. Genomic DNA was isolated from every sorted fraction and measured by UV absorbance on a Nanodrop 2000c.

Using the deep immunoSEQ assay, TCR CDR3 regions were amplified from genomic DNA by multiplex PCR. For each cell subset, the extracted genomic DNA was distributed evenly across all wells of several immunoSEQ 96-well plates, and each plate served as one replicate. For sorted subsets, each replicate PCR was loaded with 200 ng genomic DNA, equivalent to about 30,000 T cell genomes. Purified libraries were measured with a Qubit 3.0 fluorometer, size-checked on a Bioanalyzer 2100, and measured again with the KAPA Library Quantification kit. Every immunoSEQ 96-well plate was sequenced on a dedicated single-read 150-cycle Illumina NextSeq 550 flow cell. The study's own analysis went as follows. Because the immunoSEQ output included only junctional sequences and no quality scores, the filtering could not be the same as the filtering used for full-length reads. Sequences were annotated with PyIR, a Python wrapper for IgBLAST v1.9, using IMGT germline references to assign V/J genes and CDR3. Reads were removed for weak V/J assignments (E-value above 1e-6), missing CDR3, stop codons, out-of-frame junctions, or ambiguous translated residues. V3J clonotypes were defined by identical inferred V gene, J gene, and CDR3 amino acid sequence. Percentage overlap between repertoires was calculated by dividing the number of shared unique clonotypes by the size of the smaller repertoire. Richness of each repertoire was evaluated using RTK rarefaction, the Chao1 estimator, and Recon v2.1 estimates of unobserved clonotypes. OLGA was used to compute generation probabilities for all TCRbeta clonotypes that the gDNA method yielded from several donors. Imported from immuneACCESS, the table was reduced by TCRdb to in-frame sequences with V and J called. These copies leave out some clones; in studies compared against another copy, an unresolved V gene accounts for under half, and the cause of the remainder is not known. V and J calls and clone size are those listed in that table; D and trimming were worked out from the DNA. Counted in this sample were under 2.5 million clones; 80% to 95% of them appeared once. Roughly 0.34% of the sample goes to the ten largest clones.

The V gene is TRBV7-7 and the J gene is TRBJ2-1, and 7 junctional nucleotides match TRBD2. The sequenced sample consisted of naive CD4+ T cells from PBMCs. Taken with the paper, the label for cell subset or site translates to: CD45RA+ positively selected. This receptor was identified in a man younger than 35 in good health. Some clones in this sample may be carry-over from other donors' samples. CDR3 loop: CASSSRRGNEQFF. The DNA sequence is TGTGCCAGCAGCTCAAGGCGGGGGAATGAGCAGTTCTTC.